The 17 T cell receptor beta chains below come from one sample, sequenced in a study of CD8+ T cells in alopecia areata. Extracted RNA was reverse transcribed into cDNA, the sequencing template. Measured with immunoSEQ multiplex PCR; TCRdb has only the in-frame clones, and not every one. The table lists around 290,000 clones, with no singletons. Sorting relied on CD4, CD8alpha, NKG2D, NKG2ACE and other markers applied to pooled cutaneous lymph node cells. The material sequenced was CD4+ T cells sorted from a lymph node. The receptors derive from a C3H/HeJ mouse with alopecia areata. These mice share the MHC haplotype H2-k.

This clone was detected only a few times. The germline and genes are mouse ones. The read stops 4 residues short of the end of the CDR3; the missing end is completed from the germline J gene. The sample has other DNA sequences that encode this CDR3 too. The V gene is TRBV13-2, the J gene TRBJ2-3; D is undetermined. The CDR3 has 13 amino acids. Germline loops: CDR1 NNHNN, CDR2 SYGAGS (reference sequence). The ends were cut back, 4 bases at V and 0 bases at J, with 6 bases in the middle. CDR3 DNA, as far as it was read: TGTGCCAGCGGTTCGACAAGTGCAGAA. Its translation: CASGSTSAE. The entire CDR3 protein is CASGSTSAETLYF.

Concerning this clone itself: Genes and germline are mouse. The DNA ends 4 residues before the CDR3 does, and the rest of the CDR3 is filled in from the germline J gene. This sequence joins TRBV19 and TRBJ2-3; TRBD1 aligns across 7 bases. This CDR3 is built from 14 residues. Germline loops: CDR1 FNHDT, CDR2 SITEND (reference sequence). The CDR3 sequence is CASTSLRDRETLYF. The part of the CDR3 DNA that was read is TGTGCCAGCACCTCCCTCCGGGACAGAGAA.

This clone has a handful of counts. Mouse gene names and germline throughout. The DNA ends 4 residues before the CDR3 does, and the rest of the CDR3 is filled in from the germline J gene. V and J are TRBV13-3 and TRBJ1-2, with 7 bases aligning to TRBD1. The CDR3 sequence is 15 residues long. Germline assignment: CDR1 NNHDY and CDR2 SYVADS. The V segment lost 5 bases and the J segment 0 bases; nucleotides outside the gene matches: 7. The CDR3 region is CASSQSGTANSDYTF. Incomplete CDR3 DNA: TGTGCCAGCAGCCAATCCGGGACAGCAAACTCC.

There are a few counts of this clone. Genes here carry mouse names. The read gets to within 4 residues of the CDR3 end, and the germline J gene fills in the rest. Other DNA sequences in the sample encode the same CDR3. The chain couples TRBV5 to TRBJ1-2, with 8 nucleotides matching TRBD1. V trimming: 4 bases; J trimming: 3 bases; junction bases outside the gene matches: 1. Germline assignment: CDR1 LGHNA and CDR2 YNLKQL (reference sequence). There are 13 residues in the CDR3. CDR3 in amino acids: CASSPQGDSDYTF. The CDR3 DNA, read in part, is TGTGCCAGCAGCCCACAGGGGGACTCC.

In its sample, this clone was seen a few times. Gene and germline names: mouse. This chain's CDR3 is CTCSAPGGLNAEQFF. The sequenced part of the CDR3 DNA is TGCACCTGCAGTGCCCCTGGGGGTCTAAATGCT. This chain connects TRBV1 to TRBJ2-1, with TRBD2 identical over 7 bases. The CDR3 end lies 4 residues beyond the end of the read and is filled in from the germline J gene. This CDR3 is 15 amino acids long. The germline gives CDR1 NSQYPW, CDR2 LRSPGD (reference sequence). J gave up 5 bases and V 3 bases, and 7 bases lay outside the gene matches.

This clone was seen a few times. Here the gene names and germline are mouse. The sequenced fragment ends 4 residues before the CDR3 boundary, so the rest is inferred from the germline J gene. The chain couples TRBV19 to TRBJ1-2; D is ambiguous. Germline V gives CDR1 FNHDT, CDR2 SITEND (reference sequence). The CDR3 is made up of 14 amino acids. The ends were cut back, 4 bases at V and 0 bases at J, with 10 bases in the middle. The CDR3 bases that were read are TGTGCCAGCAGTCCGACAAATGCAAACTCC. Protein product: CASSPTNANS. The entire CDR3 is CASSPTNANSDYTF.

This clone has just a few counts. Gene names and germline refer to mouse. Coverage ceases 4 residues before the CDR3 finishes, and the germline J gene fills in the end. V usage is TRBV13-1 and J usage is TRBJ1-2, with a weak D call TRBD1 (5 bases). Germline V gene sequence: CDR1 NSHNY, CDR2 SYGAGN. This CDR3 region has 16 residues. V lost 0 bases, J lost 1 base, and 13 bases lay in between. CDR3 amino acids: CASSDAGREGNSDYTF. Partial CDR3 DNA: TGTGCCAGCAGTGATGCGGGCAGGGAGGGAAACTCC.

As for this clone: Since a much larger clone is just one base distant, this may be a read error. Genes and germline are mouse. The read terminates 4 residues before the CDR3 end, so the remaining end is supplied by the germline J gene. The sample contains more than one DNA sequence encoding this CDR3. This chain uses TRBV13-3 with TRBJ2-2; no clear D. The V end was cut by 2 bases, the J end by 2 bases, with 4 bases between. The CDR3 runs to 13 residues. Germline V gene lookup returns CDR1 NNHDY and CDR2 SYVADS. CDR3 residues: CASSDTNTGQLYF. The CDR3 bases that were read are TGTGCCAGCAGTGACACTAACACCGGG.

This clone has a handful of counts. Mouse gene names and germline throughout. Sequencing ends 4 residues short of the CDR3 end; the germline J gene provides the rest. V usage is TRBV31 and J usage is TRBJ1-2; D might be TRBD1 (6 bases). CDR1 GKSSPN and CDR2 SITVG come from the germline V gene. The V end was cut by 1 base, the J end by 0 bases, with 12 bases between. This CDR3 spans 15 amino acids. The CDR3 reads CAWSPETGANSDYTF. The covered CDR3 bases are TGTGCCTGGAGTCCCGAGACAGGTGCAAACTCC.

This clone was observed a few times. Gene and germline names: mouse. Read data end 4 residues before the CDR3 end; the end is taken from the germline J gene. Distinct nucleotide sequences in the sample also encode this CDR3. The gene calls are TRBV13-1 and TRBJ1-1; TRBD1 aligns across 7 bases. The CDR3 is 14 amino acids. Germline loops: CDR1 NSHNY, CDR2 SYGAGN. Trimming at V came to 6 bases and at J to 0 bases, leaving 5 bases not matched to a gene. The covered CDR3 bases are TGTGCCAGCACCAGGGACAGTGCAAACACA. This sequence encodes CASTRDSANT. The CDR3 in full is CASTRDSANTEVFF.

A few counts support this clone. Each gene name is a mouse one. The CDR3 goes on 4 residues after the read ends, and that part is filled in from the germline J gene. Within the sample, other DNA sequences also encode this same CDR3. The V gene is TRBV13-2, the J gene TRBJ2-7; the match to TRBD2 covers 8 bases. The CDR3 length is 13 residues. The V gene end was trimmed by 2 bases and the J gene end by 3 bases; junction bases not matched to a gene: 1. Germline loops: CDR1 NNHNN, CDR2 SYGAGS (reference sequence). The chain's CDR3 is CASGEGGRYEQYF. The CDR3 bases that were read are TGTGCCAGCGGTGAGGGGGGGCGCTAT.

Turning to this clone: Gene names and germline refer to mouse. This CDR3 reads CASSREKNQDTQYF. The CDR3 DNA, read in part, is TGTGCCAGCAGCAGGGAAAAGAACCAAGAC. The V gene is TRBV19, the J gene TRBJ2-5; D is possibly TRBD1 (5 bases). Read coverage stops 4 residues before the CDR3 terminus; the germline J gene supplies the remainder. CDR3 length: 14 amino acids. V was shortened by 5 bases and J by 0 bases, with 10 bases between the two germline ends. CDR1 is FNHDT, CDR2 SITEND, per germline (reference sequence).

Comment on this clone: Genes and germline come from the mouse. The CDR3 end falls 4 residues outside the read, so it is completed with the germline J gene. The chain recombines TRBV13-3 with TRBJ1-1, with D tentatively TRBD1 (6 bases). With 9 bases removed from V and 0 bases from J, the gap between germline ends came to 12 bases. The CDR3 spans 13 residues. Germline V gives CDR1 NNHDY, CDR2 SYVADS. The CDR3 spells CATPGQANTEVFF. The part of the CDR3 DNA that was read is TGTGCCACCCCGGGACAAGCAAACACA.

Comment on this clone: Gene names are the mouse ones. This specimen includes other DNA sequences encoding the same CDR3. CDR3 sequence: CAWSLEGGNSPLYF. The part of the CDR3 DNA that was read is TGTGCCTGGAGTCTCGAGGGGGGGAATTCGCCC. This rearrangement joins TRBV31 to TRBJ1-6; tentatively, D is TRBD1 (6 bases). The observed sequence ends 3 residues before the CDR3 terminus, with the missing tail filled in from the germline J gene. TRBJ1-6 carries the ORF label, with uncertain function. The CDR3 has 14 residues. The V and J ends lost 0 bases and 7 bases respectively, with 10 bases between them. CDR1 is GKSSPN and CDR2 is SITVG in the germline V gene.

This clone has just a few counts. The germline and genes are mouse ones. The sequence runs out 4 residues before the end of the CDR3; the remainder is reconstructed from the germline J gene. The chain joins TRBV1 to TRBJ2-7; 8 nucleotides line up with TRBD1. This CDR3 has 14 amino acids. The germline V gene encodes CDR1 NSQYPW and CDR2 LRSPGD (reference sequence). CDR3 bases read: TGCACCTGCAGTGCAGAAAGGACAGGGCAT. Translating it yields CTCSAERTGH. The whole CDR3 sequence reads CTCSAERTGHEQYF. The full variable domain, completed using reference TRBV1 and TRBJ2-7, is VTLLEQNPRWRLVPRGQAVNLRCILKNSQYPWMSWYQQDLQKQLQWLFTLRSPGDKEVKSLPGADYLATRVTDTELRLQVANMSQGRTLYCTCSAERTGHEQYFGPGTRLTVL.

On this clone: Mouse gene names apply. The read ends 4 residues early relative to the CDR3; the germline J gene fills the gap. This chain connects TRBV13-3 to TRBJ1-2, with D possibly matching TRBD1 (6 bases). The CDR3 is 14 residues long. V lost 2 bases, J lost 4 bases, and 12 bases lay in between. Germline V gene lookup returns CDR1 NNHDY and CDR2 SYVADS. CDR3: CASSEGGRGSDYTF. CDR3 bases read: TGTGCCAGCAGTGAAGGGGGGCGCGGCTCC.

This clone appeared many times. The germline and genes are mouse ones. The CDR3 end lies 4 residues beyond the end of the read and is filled in from the germline J gene. Other DNA sequences from this sample encode an identical CDR3 as well. The gene calls are TRBV5 and TRBJ2-2; 8 bases match TRBD1. V shed 4 bases and J 0 bases; nucleotides not matched to a gene: 1. The CDR3 extends over 15 amino acids. Germline V gene lookup returns CDR1 LGHNA and CDR2 YNLKQL (reference sequence). CDR3: CASSPGQANTGQLYF. The sequenced CDR3 bases are TGTGCCAGCAGCCCGGGACAGGCAAACACCGGG.